A single sample gave rise to the 24 T cell receptor beta chains below, sequenced in a study of post-analysis software for immune sequencing data. Included in the TCR beta cDNA libraries were unique molecular identifiers. TCRdb processed the PCR reads anew with MiXCR; each CDR3 protein has one entry. The table shows roughly 800,000 distinct CDR3 sequences, with under 60% occurring only once. Their antigen targets remain unknown. Broader study findings: Patients had higher frequencies than controls of about five TRBV segments, including TRBV5-6, TRBV5-1 and TRBV20-1.

The sequenced sample was blood. The receptors were sampled from a girl between 5 and 17 years old with multiple sclerosis.

Only a few counts were recorded for this clonotype. The chain joins TRBV20-1 to TRBJ2-5; a possible D gene is TRBD2 (5 bases). Germline V gives CDR1 DFQATT, CDR2 SNEGSKA (reference sequence). The CDR3 runs to 15 residues. V was shortened by 3 bases and J by 3 bases, with 17 bases between the two germline ends. The CDR3 DNA reads as TGCAGTGCTAGGACCGGAAGGGCGGGCGAAGAGACCCAGTACTTC. Protein: CSARTGRAGEETQYF.

CDR3 DNA sequence: TGTGCCAGCAGCTCCTCACAACTAGCGGGAGGGAACAATGAGCAGTTCTTC. This encodes CASSSSQLAGGNNEQFF. The chain couples TRBV7-9 to TRBJ2-1, with 13 bases fitting TRBD2. There are 17 residues in the CDR3. Germline V gene data show CDR1 as SEHNR and CDR2 as FQNEAQ (reference sequence). V lost 4 bases to trimming and J lost 5 bases; unmatched junction nucleotides: 8.

This clonotype was recorded a few times. The rearrangement links TRBV9 to TRBJ2-2; 8 bases match TRBD2. Germline CDR1 is SGDLS and CDR2 is YYNGEE. The CDR3 consists of 19 residues. Trimming at V came to 3 bases and at J to 2 bases, leaving 15 bases not matched to a gene. The CDR3 bases are TGTGCCAGCAGCGCACTACTATTTGCCAGCGGGAGTAACACCGGGGAGCTGTTTTTT. It specifies CASSALLFASGSNTGELFF.

A few counts support this clonotype. The rearrangement joins TRBV4-1 to TRBJ2-7; 7 nucleotides agree with TRBD1. Germline V gene lookup returns CDR1 MGHRA and CDR2 YSYEKL. Trimming took 0 bases from V and 2 from J; bases not matched to a gene: 4. This CDR3 is 15 amino acids long. CDR3 sequence: CASSQDTGQTYEQYF. CDR3 in DNA: TGCGCCAGCAGCCAAGATACGGGACAGACCTACGAGCAGTACTTC.

The J gene is TRBJ2-7, the V gene TRBV6-2 or TRBV6-3; TRBD2 agrees at 8 bases. The junction had 5 bases not matched to a gene; V was cut back by 2 bases and J by 2 bases. There are 15 residues in the CDR3. Germline V gene lookup returns CDR1 MNHEY and CDR2 SVGEGT. The DNA for the CDR3 is TGTGCCAGCAGTTACGGAGCGGGGGCTCCCTACGAGCAGTACTTC. Residues: CASSYGAGAPYEQYF.

This clonotype occurred once. V and J are TRBV27 and TRBJ2-4; D not certain. This CDR3 has 14 amino acids. Trimming cost V 0 bases and J 6 bases, with 9 bases left between them. Germline values: CDR1 MNHEY, CDR2 SMNVEV (reference sequence). The CDR3 DNA reads TGTGCCAGCAGTTTATCAGGGTATAGAAACATTCAGTACTTC. It yields the protein CASSLSGYRNIQYF.

In this sample, this clonotype turned up once. This chain uses TRBV6-5 with TRBJ2-3; D unclear. CDR3 length equals 14 residues. Germline values: CDR1 MNHEY, CDR2 SVGAGI. Trimming removed 7 bases from V and 2 bases from J, with 13 bases in between. The CDR3 here is CASTRLGYTDTQYF. The CDR3, as DNA: TGTGCCAGCACCCGACTGGGATACACAGATACGCAGTATTTT.

CDR3 nucleotide sequence: TGTGCCAGCACCACAGGGGGCCTTCGGGAGACCCAGTACTTC. Translated: CASTTGGLRETQYF. The gene calls are TRBV5-6 and TRBJ2-5; 9 bases align to TRBD1. The CDR3 consists of 14 residues. Germline trimming cut 6 bases from V and 5 bases from J; bases unmatched to any gene: 8. The germline gives CDR1 SGHDT, CDR2 YYEEEE. Combining the CDR3 with reference TRBV5-6 and TRBJ2-5 gives the whole variable domain DAGVTQSPTHLIKTRGQQVTLRCSPKSGHDTVSWYQQALGQGPQFIFQYYEEEERQRGNFPDRFSGHQFPNYSSELNVNALLLGDSALYLCASTTGGLRETQYFGPGTRLLVL.

This clonotype was observed many times. The chain has TRBV20-1 and TRBJ1-5; no firm D call. This CDR3 has 14 amino acids. Trimming shortened V by 3 bases and J by 0 bases, and 9 bases separated the two germline ends. CDR1 and CDR2 (germline): DFQATT, SNEGSKA (reference sequence). The CDR3: CSARTYYSNQPQHF. The DNA of the CDR3 is TGCAGTGCTAGGACATACTATAGCAATCAGCCCCAGCATTTT.

Here the CDR3 DNA reads TGCAGTGTAGCCCGAACAGCGGGAGGGCCCGGAGAGACCCAGTACTTC. As protein: CSVARTAGGPGETQYF. The V gene is TRBV20-1, the J gene TRBJ2-5; 10 bases are shared with TRBD2. CDR1 is DFQATT, CDR2 SNEGSKA, per germline (reference sequence). V dropped 7 bases and J dropped 4; count of bases not matched to a gene: 15. The CDR3 is made up of 16 amino acids.

The V gene is TRBV24-1, the J gene TRBJ1-5; a weak D match, TRBD1 (6 bases). With 7 bases removed from V and 4 bases from J, the gap between germline ends came to 10 bases. This CDR3 is 13 amino acids long. Germline CDR1 and CDR2: KGHDR and SFDVKD. Here the CDR3 DNA reads TGTGCCACCAGGGCAAGGGGGAATCAGCCCCAGCATTTT. It codes for CATRARGNQPQHF.

This clonotype has more than one count but fewer than ten. The V and J genes are TRBV28 and TRBJ2-1; D uncertain. The CDR3 extends over 17 amino acids. Trimming took off 3 bases at V and 0 bases at J, with 15 bases between the two ends. Germline CDR1 and CDR2: MDHEN and SYDVKM. The CDR3 sequence: CASSFSVRHSSYNEQFF. CDR3 DNA: TGTGCCAGCAGTTTCTCGGTTCGTCACAGCTCCTACAATGAGCAGTTCTTC. Variable domain in full (rest from reference TRBV28 and TRBJ2-1): DVKVTQSSRYLVKRTGEKVFLECVQDMDHENMFWYRQDPGLGLRLIYFSYDVKMKEKGDIPEGYSVSREKKERFSLILESASTNQTSMYLCASSFSVRHSSYNEQFFGPGTRLTVL.

J is TRBJ2-5 and V is TRBV12-3 or TRBV12-4; tentatively, D is TRBD1 (6 bases). Trimming pared 4 bases from V and 4 bases from J, leaving 10 bases between. This CDR3 has 13 residues. The CDR3: CASSSGTPETQYF. The CDR3, as DNA: TGTGCCAGCAGTTCCGGGACACCAGAGACCCAGTACTTC.

This chain joins TRBV20-1 and TRBJ2-3; 7 bases line up with TRBD2. Germline V gives CDR1 DFQATT, CDR2 SNEGSKA (reference sequence). After removal of 4 bases from V and 6 bases from J, the junction contained 13 bases not matched to a gene. The CDR3 totals 15 residues. The CDR3 bases are TGCAGTGCTACCGGGTTGGCGGGAGAACCCGATACGCAGTATTTT. This translates into CSATGLAGEPDTQYF.

The chain employs TRBV5-1 and TRBJ2-2; D possibly corresponds to TRBD2 (6 bases). V lost 0 bases, J lost 3 bases, and 12 bases lay in between. The germline V gene has CDR1 SGHRS and CDR2 YFSETQ. The CDR3 contains 16 residues. The CDR3 DNA follows: TGCGCCAGCAGCTTGGGACTAGTCCGCGACACCGGGGAGCTGTTTTTT. Encoded protein: CASSLGLVRDTGELFF. Full variable domain (missing parts from reference TRBV5-1 and TRBJ2-2): KAGVTQTPRYLIKTRGQQVTLSCSPISGHRSVSWYQQTPGQGLQFLFEYFSETQRNKGNFPGRFSGRQFSNSRSEMNVSTLELGDSALYLCASSLGLVRDTGELFFGEGSRLTVL.

This clonotype occurred a few times. The chain joins TRBV15 to TRBJ2-4, with TRBD1 matching 9 bases. The CDR3 loop spans 17 amino acids. The germline CDR1 and CDR2 sequences are LNHNV and YYDKDF (reference sequence). The junction had 6 bases not matched to a gene; V was cut back by 3 bases and J by 0 bases. CDR3 region: CATSSGTGPLAKNIQYF. The CDR3 nucleotides are TGTGCCACCAGCAGCGGGACAGGGCCACTAGCCAAAAACATTCAGTACTTC.

The genes are TRBV6-1 and TRBJ2-1; 10 bases fit TRBD1. The ends lost 8 bases at V and 4 bases at J; junction bases unmatched: 14. The CDR3 is 17 amino acids. Per the germline V gene, CDR1 is MNHNS and CDR2 is SASEGT. The DNA of the CDR3 is TGTGCCAGCTGGACTATCCCCCGGGACAGGGGTTACAATGAGCAGTTCTTC. Its protein is CASWTIPRDRGYNEQFF.

J is TRBJ2-7 and V is TRBV29-1; D might be TRBD2 (6 bases). This CDR3 has 12 residues. Per germline, CDR1 SQVTM and CDR2 ANQGSEA. V was shortened by 7 bases and J by 5 bases, with 15 bases between the two germline ends. The CDR3 DNA sequence: TGCAGCGCAGTGACTAGTATCGACGAGCAGTACTTC. It translates to CSAVTSIDEQYF.

The chain has TRBV7-2 and TRBJ1-2; TRBD1 matches 7 bases. V trimming: 5 bases; J trimming: 1 base; junction bases outside the gene matches: 1. CDR1 and CDR2 from the germline V gene are SGHTA and FQGNSA. The CDR3 runs 13 residues. The CDR3 coding sequence is TGTGCCAGCAGCCGGGACAGTAACTATGGCTACACCTTC. Translated, it gives CASSRDSNYGYTF.

This rearrangement joins TRBV7-3 to TRBJ2-3, with D perhaps matching TRBD1 (6 bases). Germline V gene sequence: CDR1 SGHTA, CDR2 FQGTGA. CDR3 length equals 16 residues. V was shortened by 1 base and J by 2 bases, with 13 bases between the two germline ends. CDR3 in amino acids: CASSLKAGDTTDTQYF. In nucleotides, the CDR3 is TGTGCCAGCAGCTTAAAAGCAGGGGACACCACAGATACGCAGTATTTT. The whole variable domain, remainder taken from reference TRBV7-3 and TRBJ2-3, is GAGVSQTPSNKVTEKGKYVELRCDPISGHTALYWYRQSLGQGPEFLIYFQGTGAADDSGLPNDRFFAVRPEGSVSTLKIQRTERGDSAVYLCASSLKAGDTTDTQYFGPGTRLTVL.

The chain has TRBV5-6 and TRBJ2-7; D is unclear. CDR1 is SGHDT and CDR2 is YYEEEE in the germline V gene. V dropped 2 bases and J dropped 7 bases, with 13 bases sitting between them. The CDR3 has 13 residues. CDR3 sequence (DNA): TGTGCCAGCAGCTTTGTTTCCCCGCGGGAGCAGTACTTC. This codes for CASSFVSPREQYF. Full variable domain (remainder filled in from reference TRBV5-6 and TRBJ2-7): DAGVTQSPTHLIKTRGQQVTLRCSPKSGHDTVSWYQQALGQGPQFIFQYYEEEERQRGNFPDRFSGHQFPNYSSELNVNALLLGDSALYLCASSFVSPREQYFGPGTRLTVT.

The V call is TRBV29-1, the J call TRBJ2-7, with a weak D call TRBD1 (6 bases). Germline V gives CDR1 SQVTM, CDR2 ANQGSEA. V lost 3 bases and J 6 bases, leaving 12 bases between the germline ends. CDR3 length: 12 residues. The CDR3 bases are TGCAGCGTTGACGCACAGGGATCCGAGCAGTACTTC. It is translated as CSVDAQGSEQYF.

This clonotype has only one observation. V gene TRBV20-1 combines with J gene TRBJ2-7, with 11 bases lining up with TRBD1. The CDR3 extends over 14 amino acids. V was clipped by 5 bases and J by 2 bases; unmatched bases: 5. Germline V gives CDR1 DFQATT, CDR2 SNEGSKA (reference sequence). The CDR3: CSARTGGETYEQYF. DNA of the CDR3: TGCAGTGCTCGGACAGGGGGCGAGACCTACGAGCAGTACTTC.

The chain has TRBV20-1 and TRBJ2-3; 10 bases map to TRBD2. The germline V gene has CDR1 DFQATT and CDR2 SNEGSKA (reference sequence). V was clipped by 3 bases and J by 3 bases; unmatched bases: 9. CDR3 length: 16 amino acids. The CDR3 protein is CSARDWASGRTDTQYF. CDR3 DNA: TGCAGTGCTAGGGATTGGGCTAGCGGGAGAACAGATACGCAGTATTTT.